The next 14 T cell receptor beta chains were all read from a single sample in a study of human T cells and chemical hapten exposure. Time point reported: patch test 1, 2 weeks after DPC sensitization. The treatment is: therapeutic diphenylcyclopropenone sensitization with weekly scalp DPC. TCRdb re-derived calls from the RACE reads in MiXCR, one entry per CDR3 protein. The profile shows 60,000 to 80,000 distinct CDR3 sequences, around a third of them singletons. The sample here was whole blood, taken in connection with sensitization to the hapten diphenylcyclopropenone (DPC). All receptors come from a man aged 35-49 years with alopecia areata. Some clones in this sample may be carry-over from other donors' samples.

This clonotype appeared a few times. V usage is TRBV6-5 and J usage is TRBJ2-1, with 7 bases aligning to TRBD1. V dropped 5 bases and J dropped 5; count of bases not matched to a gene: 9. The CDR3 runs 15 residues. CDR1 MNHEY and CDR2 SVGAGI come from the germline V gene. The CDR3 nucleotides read TGTGCCAGCAGTCATCGACAGGGTGGCGACAATGAGCAGTTCTTC. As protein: CASSHRQGGDNEQFF.

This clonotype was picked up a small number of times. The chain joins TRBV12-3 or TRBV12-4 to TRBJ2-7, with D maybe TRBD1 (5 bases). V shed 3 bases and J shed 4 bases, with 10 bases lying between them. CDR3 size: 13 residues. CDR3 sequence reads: CASSFLSGYEQYF. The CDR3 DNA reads TGTGCCAGCAGTTTCCTCTCAGGGTACGAGCAGTACTTC.

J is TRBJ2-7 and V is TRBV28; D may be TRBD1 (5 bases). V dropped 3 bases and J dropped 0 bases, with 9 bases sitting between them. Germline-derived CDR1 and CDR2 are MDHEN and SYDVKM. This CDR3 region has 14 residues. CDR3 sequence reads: CASSLSDSSYEQYF. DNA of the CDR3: TGTGCCAGCAGTTTGAGCGACAGCTCCTACGAGCAGTACTTC.

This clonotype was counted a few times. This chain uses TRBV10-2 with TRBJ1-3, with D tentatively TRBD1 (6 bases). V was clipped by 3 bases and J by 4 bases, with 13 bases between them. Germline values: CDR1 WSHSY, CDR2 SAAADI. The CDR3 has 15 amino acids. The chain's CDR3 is CASSDTGATGNTIYF. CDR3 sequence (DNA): TGCGCCAGCAGTGATACGGGGGCAACCGGAAACACCATATATTTT.

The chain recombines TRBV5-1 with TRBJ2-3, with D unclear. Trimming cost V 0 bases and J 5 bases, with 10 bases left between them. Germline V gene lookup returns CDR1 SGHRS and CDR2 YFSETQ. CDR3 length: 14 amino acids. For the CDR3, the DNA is TGCGCCAGCAGCTTGGGCCCCTTAGAAGATACGCAGTATTTT. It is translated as CASSLGPLEDTQYF.

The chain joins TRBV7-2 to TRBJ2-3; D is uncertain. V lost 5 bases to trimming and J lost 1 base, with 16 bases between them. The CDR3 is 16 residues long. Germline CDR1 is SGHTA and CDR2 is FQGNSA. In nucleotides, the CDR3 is TGTGCCAGCAGCGGTGGATCATTAAGGGGCACAGATACGCAGTATTTT. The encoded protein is CASSGGSLRGTDTQYF. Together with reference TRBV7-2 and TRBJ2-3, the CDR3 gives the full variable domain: GAGVSQSPSNKVTEKGKDVELRCDPISGHTALYWYRQSLGQGLEFLIYFQGNSAPDKSGLPSDRFSAERTGGSVSTLTIQRTQQEDSAVYLCASSGGSLRGTDTQYFGPGTRLTVL.

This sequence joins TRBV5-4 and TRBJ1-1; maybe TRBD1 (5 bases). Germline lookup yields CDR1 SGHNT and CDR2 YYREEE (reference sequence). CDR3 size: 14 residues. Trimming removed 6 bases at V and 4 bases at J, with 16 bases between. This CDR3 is CASIPDGASTEAFF. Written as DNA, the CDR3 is TGTGCCAGCATCCCTGATGGGGCAAGCACTGAAGCTTTCTTT. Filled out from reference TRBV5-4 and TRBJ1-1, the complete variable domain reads ETGVTQSPTHLIKTRGQQVTLRCSSQSGHNTVSWYQQALGQGPQFIFQYYREEENGRGNFPPRFSGLQFPNYSSELNVNALELDDSALYLCASIPDGASTEAFFGQGTRLTVV.

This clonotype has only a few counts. This CDR3 reads CASSPPGLYNEQFF. CDR3 sequence (DNA): TGTGCCAGCTCACCCCCCGGACTCTACAATGAGCAGTTCTTC. V and J are TRBV18 and TRBJ2-1, with D perhaps TRBD2 (5 bases). CDR3 length: 14 amino acids. The ends were cut back, 3 bases at V and 3 bases at J, with 9 bases in the middle. In germline, CDR1 is KGHSH, CDR2 LQKENI.

CDR3 DNA sequence: TGTGCCATCAGCCCCGGTACATCCCACGAGCAGTACTTC. This translates into CAISPGTSHEQYF. The J gene is TRBJ2-7, the V gene TRBV10-3; D gene ambiguous. The CDR3 is 13 residues long. In germline, CDR1 is ENHRY, CDR2 SYGVKD. The V end lost 6 bases, the J end lost 5 bases, and 14 bases lay between the germline ends.

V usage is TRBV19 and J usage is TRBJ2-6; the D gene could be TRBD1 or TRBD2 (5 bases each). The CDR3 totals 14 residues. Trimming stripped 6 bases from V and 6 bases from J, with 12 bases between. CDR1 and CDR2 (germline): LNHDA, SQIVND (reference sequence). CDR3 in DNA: TGTGCCAGTAGACCGGCCGGGGCGGCCAACGTCCTGACTTTC. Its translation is CASRPAGAANVLTF.

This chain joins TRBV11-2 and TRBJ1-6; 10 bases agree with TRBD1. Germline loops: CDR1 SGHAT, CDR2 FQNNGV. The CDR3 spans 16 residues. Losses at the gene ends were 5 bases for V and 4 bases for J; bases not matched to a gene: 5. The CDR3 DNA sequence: TGTGCCAGCAGCCATTGGGACAGGGGATATAATTCACCCCTCCACTTT. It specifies CASSHWDRGYNSPLHF.

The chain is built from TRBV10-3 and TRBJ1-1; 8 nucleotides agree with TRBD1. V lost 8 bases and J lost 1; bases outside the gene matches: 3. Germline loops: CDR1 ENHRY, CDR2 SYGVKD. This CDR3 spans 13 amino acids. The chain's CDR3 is CAIQGQGNTEAFF. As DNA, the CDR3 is TGTGCCATCCAAGGACAGGGGAACACTGAAGCTTTCTTT.

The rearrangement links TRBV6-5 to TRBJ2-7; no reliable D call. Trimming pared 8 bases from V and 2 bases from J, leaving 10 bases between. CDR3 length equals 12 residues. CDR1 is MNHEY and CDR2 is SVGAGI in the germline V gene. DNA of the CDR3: TGTGCCAGCGGGCGGACCCCCTACGAGCAGTACTTC. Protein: CASGRTPYEQYF.

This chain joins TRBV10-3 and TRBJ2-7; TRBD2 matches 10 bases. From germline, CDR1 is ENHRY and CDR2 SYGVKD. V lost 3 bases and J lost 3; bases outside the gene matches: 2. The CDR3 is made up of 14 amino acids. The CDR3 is CAISDTSGIYEQYF. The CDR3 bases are TGTGCCATCAGTGATACTAGCGGGATCTACGAGCAGTACTTC.